The rows below give T cell receptor beta chains drawn from one sample of a study of control samples from healthy donors and cancer patients. Method: immunoSEQ multiplex PCR; TCRdb's copy keeps in-frame clones and lacks some. Among about 190,000 clones listed, over 85% were seen once. Sequencing was done on a sample of blood. Every receptor here comes from a man between 18 and 35 years old in good health. Both conserved end residues are part of each CDR3. Each record gives: clone size, V gene, D gene, J gene, CDR3 DNA, CDR3 protein. The D gene is left open where the match is weak. The size entry is marked missing in some rows and otherwise reads once, few, many or a size class.

clone_size: few
v_call: TRBV18
d_call: NA
j_call: TRBJ2-1
cdr3_nt: TGTGCCAGCTCACCGACAATCAATGAGCAGTTCTTC
cdr3_aa: CASSPTINEQFF

clone_size: NA
v_call: TRBV6-5
d_call: NA
j_call: TRBJ2-3
cdr3_nt: TGTGCCAGCAGTTTTAGTTTTTTCCCAGATACGCAGTATTTT
cdr3_aa: CASSFSFFPDTQYF

clone_size: NA
v_call: TRBV10-3
d_call: NA
j_call: TRBJ2-2
cdr3_nt: TGTGCCATCAGTGAGTTGCCAGACGGGAAGCTGTTTTTT
cdr3_aa: CAISELPDGKLFF

clone_size: NA
v_call: TRBV3-1/TRBV3-2
d_call: TRBD1
j_call: TRBJ1-4
cdr3_nt: TGTGCCAGCAGCCAAGGCGACAGGGGTCGCGAAAAACTGTTTTTT
cdr3_aa: CASSQGDRGREKLFF

clone_size: NA
v_call: TRBV6-1
d_call: TRBD1
j_call: TRBJ1-6
cdr3_nt: TGTGCCAGCAGTGCCCAGAAGATTGTAGGGACAGTTAAGGATTCACCCCTCCACTTT
cdr3_aa: CASSAQKIVGTVKDSPLHF

clone_size: NA
v_call: TRBV11-2
d_call: NA
j_call: TRBJ1-6
cdr3_nt: TGTGCCAGCACCTACGGAGGGGCGGGGAATTCACCCCTCCACTTT
cdr3_aa: CASTYGGAGNSPLHF

clone_size: NA
v_call: TRBV9
d_call: NA
j_call: TRBJ1-2
cdr3_nt: TGTGCCAGCTATAGAGATGGCTACACCTTC
cdr3_aa: CASYRDGYTF

clone_size: NA
v_call: TRBV4-2
d_call: TRBD2
j_call: TRBJ2-2
cdr3_nt: TGTGCCAGCAGCTCTCTAGCGGGGGGGGAGCTGTTTTTT
cdr3_aa: CASSSLAGGELFF

clone_size: once
v_call: TRBV19
d_call: NA
j_call: TRBJ1-2
cdr3_nt: TGTGCCAGTAGCCCTACAGGAAACTATGGCTACACCTTC
cdr3_aa: CASSPTGNYGYTF

clone_size: few
v_call: TRBV6-1
d_call: TRBD1
j_call: TRBJ2-7
cdr3_nt: TGTGCCAGCAGTGAGATGGGACAGGGATTCTACGAGCAGTACTTC
cdr3_aa: CASSEMGQGFYEQYF

clone_size: NA
v_call: TRBV3-1/TRBV3-2
d_call: NA
j_call: TRBJ1-5
cdr3_nt: TGTGCCAGCAGCCAAGATAGAGATCAGCCCCAGCATTTT
cdr3_aa: CASSQDRDQPQHF

clone_size: NA
v_call: TRBV28
d_call: NA
j_call: TRBJ1-2
cdr3_nt: TGTGCCAGCAGTTTATACGGCGGCAGCCTCTTCTATGGCTACACCTTC
cdr3_aa: CASSLYGGSLFYGYTF

clone_size: NA
v_call: TRBV10-2
d_call: NA
j_call: TRBJ2-2
cdr3_nt: TGCGCCAGCAGTGAGGACGGGGCGGCCGGGGAGCTGTTTTTT
cdr3_aa: CASSEDGAAGELFF

clone_size: NA
v_call: TRBV3-1/TRBV3-2
d_call: TRBD2
j_call: TRBJ2-4
cdr3_nt: TGTGCCAGCAGCCAAGATTGGGCTAGCGGGGGGGCGTTAGCCAAAAACATTCAGTACTTC
cdr3_aa: CASSQDWASGGALAKNIQYF